The sequence of this T cell receptor (beta chain) was determined in a study of Graves' ophthalmopathy and Graves' hyperthyroidism (dated by TCRdb to about 2018). About the investigation overall: Peripheral blood was collected at initial diagnosis, before any treatment. TCR beta repertoire signatures were used to distinguish Graves' ophthalmopathy from Graves' hyperthyroidism and to predict progression to ophthalmopathy. In total, under 150 blood samples were TCR-sequenced: around 42 ophthalmopathy, under 85 hyperthyroidism and about 17 hyperthyroidism-to-ophthalmopathy patients. To explore V-J signatures that distinguish ophthalmopathy from hyperthyroidism, a discovery set of 90 to 100 patients was enrolled, made up of around 44 with ophthalmopathy and under 65 with stable hyperthyroidism. For independent validation, a separate cohort was made up of approximately 19 hyperthyroidism patients plus 17 patients who later progressed from hyperthyroidism to ophthalmopathy. T-cell repertoires of thyroid tissue and blood were compared in a handful of hyperthyroidism patients. Once sampling was done, hyperthyroidism patients were given methimazole at a starting dose of 30 mg daily, while ophthalmopathy patients were given high-dose intravenous methylprednisolone. The approximately 98 discovery patients were randomly divided into training and test sets at a 7:3 ratio. The paper's findings and limits, for the study overall: Ophthalmopathy was separated from stable hyperthyroidism by the 13-signature model with about 90% sensitivity and about 81% specificity in cross-validation and with 80%/75% in the test set. Most expanded thyroid clonotypes with a frequency above 0.001 also appeared in blood, which suggests that blood repertoires may reflect the immune response in the thyroid. No statistical method was used to set the sample size in advance, and the investigators knew which group each participant was assigned to. In validation, the model predicted ophthalmopathy progression with more than 70% sensitivity and approximately 78% specificity; 12 predicted patients were CT-confirmed with GO in a median of about 6.2 months.

For repertoire sequencing, the TCR beta CDR3 regions were amplified from RNA transcripts. The first round was an RT-PCR using HTBI primers with the Qiagen OneStep RT-PCR kit, and this first round was followed by a second-round multiplex PCR, then size selection and purification. Libraries were sequenced paired-end with 100 bp reads on an Illumina HiSeq2000. The paper's processing steps were these. SOAPnuke was used to process the reads, removing any read that contained adapters or uncalled bases, had a mean Phred below 15, or lacked an exact match to the constant primer or identifier. COPE v1.2.5 was used to merge the high-quality paired reads. Clonotypes were defined as unique nucleotide sequences and were aligned to IMGT TRB V, D and J references using MiTCR v1.1. The analysis was limited to V-J combinations with a frequency above 0.0001, which together covered over 98% of repertoires. A TCR clonal expansion and chaos score per V-J combination was defined as the ratio of F50 clonal expansion to chaos observed in the TCRdist matrix. Welch's t-statistics and random forest were used to narrow the features down to around 12 V-J combinations, which were then fed into a naive Bayes classifier. The similarity between thyroid and blood repertoires was quantified using the Morisita-Horn index. TCRdb handled the public reads itself, with Q25 trimming in fastp and clone calling in MiXCR, and kept productive beta chains. Rows matching on CDR3 protein sequence are summarized as one entry with the most common DNA and genes. V and J calls and clone size were set by TCRdb, not the authors. For this sample the table gives hundreds of thousands of distinct CDR3 sequences, of which around a fifth were detected only once. Roughly 45% of the sample belongs to the ten largest clones.

V is cut by 6 bases and J by 0 bases, and the space between the germline ends is 12 bases. Taken from cysteine to phenylalanine, the CDR3 has 15 residues. Of the read, only the CDR3 DNA is kept; its 45 bases are in frame from base 1. CDR1 is given as MNHNS and CDR2 as SASEGT, both from the germline V gene. About this clonotype: Its antigen is not yet known. One base away there is no much larger clone; base qualities are not given.

Ophthalmopathy patients were characterized by moderately to severely active disease, a Clinical Activity Score of at least 3, a NOSPECS grade of at least 4, and a disease duration under 3 months. Patients with other autoimmune diseases, uncontrolled infections, pregnancy or lactation were excluded from the study. Diagnosis relied on clinical symptoms, serum thyroxine, TRAb, thyroid ultrasound and orbital computed tomography. Using Ficoll-Paque density gradient centrifugation, PBMCs were isolated from less than 11 ml of fresh peripheral blood. Trizol reagent was used to extract the total RNA, and its quality was then checked on an Agilent 2100 Bioanalyzer.

The sample was peripheral blood. This receptor chain uses TRBV6-1 and TRBJ1-3; perhaps TRBD1 is the D gene, with 5 bases matching. The receptor comes from a woman aged 45-65 years with Graves' ophthalmopathy. Donor details come from another sample of the same person, matched by shared clones. The sequenced DNA: TGTGCCAGCAGGGACACGTTCCGCTCTGGAAACACCATATATTTT. Translated, it gives CASRDTFRSGNTIYF.